One and the same sample provided the 19 T cell receptor beta chains below, sequenced in a study of cytomegalovirus exposure and HLA in healthy donors. With 60 Vbeta and 13 Jbeta primers, the PCR was carried out. TCRdb keeps only in-frame clones here, not all; method: immunoSEQ multiplex PCR. The sample records hundreds of thousands of clones, 80% to 90% being singletons. The sample was PBMCs. These receptors all stem from a woman aged 18-29 years in good health and CMV-seronegative.

This clone has just one count. The chain couples TRBV6-1 to TRBJ2-7; D might be TRBD2 (6 bases). V lost 3 bases to trimming and J lost 0 bases, with 12 bases between them. Germline V gene data show CDR1 as MNHNS and CDR2 as SASEGT. The CDR3 runs 15 residues. CDR3 sequence: CASSEYRGFSYEQYF. In DNA, the CDR3 is TGTGCCAGCAGTGAGTATCGGGGGTTCTCCTACGAGCAGTACTTC.

The rearrangement joins TRBV5-1 to TRBJ2-1; tentatively, D is TRBD2 (5 bases). Germline lookup yields CDR1 SGHRS and CDR2 YFSETQ. The CDR3 runs 14 residues. V lost 0 bases, J lost 11 bases, and 15 bases lay in between. In DNA, the CDR3 is TGCGCCAGCAGCTTGGAAGGCGGGCTAGGGCAGCAGTTCTTC. Translating gives CASSLEGGLGQQFF.

The chain carries TRBV12-5 and TRBJ1-4, with 11 nucleotides matching TRBD1. Looked up from germline, CDR1 is LGHNT and CDR2 is FRNRAP. The CDR3 totals 21 residues. V trimming: 0 bases; J trimming: 3 bases; junction bases outside the gene matches: 15. This CDR3 reads CASGLVLKTRTGGTANEKLFF. DNA of the CDR3: TGTGCTAGTGGTTTGGTACTGAAAACGAGGACAGGGGGCACCGCTAATGAAAAACTGTTTTTT.

The chain employs TRBV5-6 and TRBJ2-1; no firm D call. This CDR3 contains 16 residues. V was cut by 0 bases and J by 4 bases, with 14 bases left in between. Germline lookup yields CDR1 SGHDT and CDR2 YYEEEE. The CDR3 loop reads CASSLALHERYNEQFF. In nucleotides, the CDR3 is TGTGCCAGCAGCTTGGCCCTCCACGAGAGATACAATGAGCAGTTCTTC.

The chain links TRBV7-9 to TRBJ2-1; D may be TRBD1 (5 bases). The CDR3 sequence is 15 residues long. The V end lost 4 bases, the J end lost 7 bases, and 17 bases lay between the germline ends. Germline CDR1 SEHNR, CDR2 FQNEAQ (reference sequence). The CDR3, as DNA: TGTGCCAGCAGCTCATTTAAAGGGGCCAAAAATGAGCAGTTCTTC. This gives the protein CASSSFKGAKNEQFF.

V is TRBV10-2 and J is TRBJ2-5, with D hard to call. V shed 6 bases and J shed 5 bases, with 16 bases lying between them. The V gene's germline CDR1 is WSHSY and CDR2 SAAADI. The CDR3 is made up of 14 amino acids. The chain's CDR3 is CASSPPERMETQYF. In DNA, the CDR3 is TGCGCCAGCAGCCCCCCGGAGAGGATGGAGACCCAGTACTTC.

V and J are TRBV6-5 and TRBJ2-1; 7 bases line up with TRBD1. The CDR3 has 15 residues. The trim removed 6 bases at V and 2 bases at J, leaving 7 bases unmatched. CDR1 is MNHEY, CDR2 SVGAGI, per germline. CDR3 in DNA: TGTGCCAGCAGATTCAGGGGGTACCCCTACAATGAGCAGTTCTTC. Its protein is CASRFRGYPYNEQFF.

The chain carries TRBV11-3 and TRBJ1-1, with a tentative D call TRBD1 (6 bases). The germline gives CDR1 SGHNT, CDR2 YENEEA. The ends were cut back, 1 base at V and 6 bases at J, with 9 bases in the middle. This CDR3 contains 13 residues. CDR3 coding DNA: TGTGCCAGCAGCTTAGCCCCAGGGGCTGAAGCTTTCTTT. This encodes CASSLAPGAEAFF.

J is TRBJ2-7 and V is TRBV2, with D possibly matching TRBD1 (6 bases). The length of the CDR3 is 16 residues. Trimming removed 6 bases from V and 1 base from J, with 19 bases in between. Germline V gene lookup returns CDR1 SNHLY and CDR2 FYNNEI. The DNA of the CDR3 is TGTGCCAGCAGCTATGGGTCCAGGGGCCCTTCCTACGAGCAGTACTTC. Translated: CASSYGSRGPSYEQYF.

The rearrangement uses TRBV7-3 and TRBJ2-1; 8 positions match TRBD2. V trimming: 5 bases; J trimming: 9 bases; junction bases outside the gene matches: 15. Germline lookup yields CDR1 SGHTA and CDR2 FQGTGA. CDR3 length equals 16 residues. DNA of the CDR3: TGTGCCAGCAGCCGCGCTTCTTTGGCGGGGGGCTCTGAGCAGTTCTTC. It is translated as CASSRASLAGGSEQFF.

The rearrangement uses TRBV2 and TRBJ2-1; 9 positions match TRBD2. Germline V gene lookup returns CDR1 SNHLY and CDR2 FYNNEI. The V and J ends lost 7 bases and 7 bases, in that order; junction bases with no gene match: 8. The CDR3 is made up of 14 amino acids. In nucleotides, the CDR3 is TGTGCCAGCATTACGGGACTAGCCCTTAATGAGCAGTTCTTC. As protein: CASITGLALNEQFF.

V gene TRBV27 combines with J gene TRBJ1-1; D not resolved. Per germline, CDR1 MNHEY and CDR2 SMNVEV (reference sequence). The CDR3 length is 16 residues. V lost 5 bases to trimming and J lost 1 base, with 17 bases between them. DNA of the CDR3: TGTGCCAGCAGTCCTTTACTCGCGGGTACGAACACTGAAGCTTTCTTT. It yields the protein CASSPLLAGTNTEAFF.

The gene calls are TRBV30 and TRBJ1-3, with 8 bases identical to TRBD1. The V segment lost 1 base and the J segment 0 bases; nucleotides outside the gene matches: 2. In germline, CDR1 is GTSNPN, CDR2 SVGIG (reference sequence). This CDR3 spans 15 amino acids. The CDR3 is CAWSGDRISGNTIYF. As DNA, the CDR3 is TGTGCCTGGAGTGGGGACAGGATCTCTGGAAACACCATATATTTT.

The chain uses TRBV10-1 and TRBJ2-2; no clear D. This CDR3 is 14 amino acids long. Germline lookup yields CDR1 WNHNN and CDR2 SYGVQD (reference sequence). The V end lost 0 bases, the J end lost 7 bases, and 9 bases lay between the germline ends. CDR3 sequence reads: CASSESRSGGELFF. Here the CDR3 DNA reads TGCGCCAGCAGTGAGTCGAGATCGGGCGGGGAGCTGTTTTTT.

The rearrangement uses TRBV30 and TRBJ2-5; maybe TRBD1 (5 bases). Germline values: CDR1 GTSNPN, CDR2 SVGIG (reference sequence). With 3 bases removed from V and 7 bases from J, the gap between germline ends came to 9 bases. This CDR3 comprises 11 residues. CDR3 loop: CAWSPQGTQYF. CDR3 nucleotides: TGTGCCTGGAGCCCCCAGGGGACCCAGTACTTC. Looking up the rest from reference TRBV30 and TRBJ2-5 gives the full variable domain: SQTIHQWPATLVQPVGSPLSLECTVEGTSNPNLYWYRQAAGRGLQLLFYSVGIGQISSEVPQNLSASRPQDRQFILSSKKLLLSDSGFYLCAWSPQGTQYFGPGTRLLVL.

The chain uses TRBV16 and TRBJ2-1; TRBD2 matches at 12 bases. After removal of 4 bases from V and 1 base from J, the junction contained 5 bases not matched to a gene. Per germline, CDR1 KGHSY and CDR2 FQNENV. This CDR3 region has 17 residues. CDR3 DNA: TGTGCCAGCAGCCTCGGACTAGCGGGGAGATCCTACAATGAGCAGTTCTTC. This encodes CASSLGLAGRSYNEQFF. Together with reference TRBV16 and TRBJ2-1, the CDR3 gives the full variable domain: GEEVAQTPKHLVRGEGQKAKLYCAPIKGHSYVFWYQQVLKNEFKFLISFQNENVFDETGMPKERFSAKCLPNSPCSLEIQATKLEDSAVYFCASSLGLAGRSYNEQFFGPGTRLTVL.

This clone was seen only once. The gene calls are TRBV6-5 and TRBJ2-5; D call uncertain. The CDR3 has 12 amino acids. Trimming left V 6 bases short and J 5 bases short, with 10 bases between. Germline values: CDR1 MNHEY, CDR2 SVGAGI. CDR3 bases: TGTGCCAGCAGGGCGCCCGGGGAGACCCAGTACTTC. Its translation is CASRAPGETQYF.

The chain joins TRBV6-5 to TRBJ1-4; 7 bases agree with TRBD1. CDR1 and CDR2 from the germline V gene are MNHEY and SVGAGI. This CDR3 comprises 16 residues. With 0 bases clipped from V and 8 bases from J, the junction kept 9 bases outside the gene matches. For the CDR3, the DNA is TGTGCCAGCAGTTACTCGATTAGGGGGCCGGGGGAAAAACTGTTTTTT. Residues: CASSYSIRGPGEKLFF.

This chain joins TRBV25-1 and TRBJ2-5; possible D gene TRBD1, 6 bases. The CDR3 contains 18 residues. The germline CDR1 and CDR2 sequences are MGHDK and SYGVNS. V dropped 5 bases and J dropped 0 bases, with 22 bases sitting between them. The CDR3 DNA sequence: TGTGCCAGCAGTCCCCCGTCCGTGGCAGGGGCTTACCAAGAGACCCAGTACTTC. It codes for CASSPPSVAGAYQETQYF.